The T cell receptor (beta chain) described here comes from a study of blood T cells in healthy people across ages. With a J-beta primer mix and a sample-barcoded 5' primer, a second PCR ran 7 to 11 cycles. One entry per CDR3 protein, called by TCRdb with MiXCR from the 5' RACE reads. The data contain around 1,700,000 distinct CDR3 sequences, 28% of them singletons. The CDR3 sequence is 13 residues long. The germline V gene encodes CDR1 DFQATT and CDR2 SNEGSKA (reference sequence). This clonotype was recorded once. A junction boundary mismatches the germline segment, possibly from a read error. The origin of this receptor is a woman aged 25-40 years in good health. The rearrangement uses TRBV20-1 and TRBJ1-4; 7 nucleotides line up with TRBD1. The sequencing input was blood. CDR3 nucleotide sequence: TGCAGTGCTACAGACAGGGAATATGAAAAACGGTTTTTT. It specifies CSATDREYEKRFF.